This T cell receptor beta chain was captured by sequencing in a study of blood T cells in healthy people across ages. V was clipped by 2 bases and J by 4 bases, with 21 bases between them. The CDR3 is made up of 17 amino acids. Germline CDR1 reads PRHDT; CDR2 reads FYEKMQ (reference sequence). Alongside a J-beta primer mix, a sample-barcoded 5' primer served in a second PCR lasting roughly 7 to 12 cycles. MiXCR was run by TCRdb on the 5' RACE reads, yielding one entry per CDR3 protein. The sample lists 1.5 million or so distinct CDR3 sequences, 42% seen once, with roughly 7.7% in the top ten. The sequenced sample was blood. The TCR sequence derives from a woman aged 18-29 years in good health. The chain links TRBV13 to TRBJ2-7; the D is unclear. Here the CDR3 DNA reads TGTGCCAGCAGCTTAAGTGGTCGGGCAGAAATTTCTTACGAGCAGTACTTC. Amino acids: CASSLSGRAEISYEQYF.